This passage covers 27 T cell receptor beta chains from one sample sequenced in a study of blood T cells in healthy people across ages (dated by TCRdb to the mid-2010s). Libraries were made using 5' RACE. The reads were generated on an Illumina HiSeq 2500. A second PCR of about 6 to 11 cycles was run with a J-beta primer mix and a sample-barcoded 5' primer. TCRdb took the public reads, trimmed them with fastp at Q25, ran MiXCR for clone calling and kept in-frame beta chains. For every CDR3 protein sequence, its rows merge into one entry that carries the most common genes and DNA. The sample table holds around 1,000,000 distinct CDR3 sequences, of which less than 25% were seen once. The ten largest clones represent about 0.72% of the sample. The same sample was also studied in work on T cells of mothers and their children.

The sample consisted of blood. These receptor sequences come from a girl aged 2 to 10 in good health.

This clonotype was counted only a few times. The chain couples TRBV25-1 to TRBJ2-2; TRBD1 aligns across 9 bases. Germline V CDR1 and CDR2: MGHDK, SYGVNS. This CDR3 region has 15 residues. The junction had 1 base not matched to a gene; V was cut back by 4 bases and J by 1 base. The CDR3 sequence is CASSAGQGNTGELFF. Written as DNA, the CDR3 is TGTGCCAGCAGTGCGGGACAGGGGAACACCGGGGAGCTGTTTTTT.

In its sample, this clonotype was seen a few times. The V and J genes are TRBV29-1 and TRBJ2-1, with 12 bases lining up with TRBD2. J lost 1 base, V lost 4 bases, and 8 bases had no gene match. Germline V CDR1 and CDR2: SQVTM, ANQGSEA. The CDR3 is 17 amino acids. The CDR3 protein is CSVVGLAGGGSYNEQFF. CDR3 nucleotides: TGCAGCGTTGTGGGGCTAGCGGGAGGGGGGTCCTACAATGAGCAGTTCTTC.

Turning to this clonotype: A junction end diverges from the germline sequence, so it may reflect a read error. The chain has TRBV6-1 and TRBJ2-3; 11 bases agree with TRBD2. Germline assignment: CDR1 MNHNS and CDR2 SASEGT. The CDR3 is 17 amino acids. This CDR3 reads CASTLAGGVILGDTQYF. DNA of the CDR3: TGTGCTAGCACCCTAGCGGGGGGCGTAATCCTAGGGGATACGCAGTATTTT.

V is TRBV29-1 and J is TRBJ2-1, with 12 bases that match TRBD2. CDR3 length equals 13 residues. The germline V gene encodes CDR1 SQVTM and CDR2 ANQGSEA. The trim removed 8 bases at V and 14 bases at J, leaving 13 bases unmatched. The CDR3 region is CSSAGTSGSWEFF. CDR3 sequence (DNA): TGCAGCAGCGCCGGGACTAGCGGGTCCTGGGAGTTCTTC.

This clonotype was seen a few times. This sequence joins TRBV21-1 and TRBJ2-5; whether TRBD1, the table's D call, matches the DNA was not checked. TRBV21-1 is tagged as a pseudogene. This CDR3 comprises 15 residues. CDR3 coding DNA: TGTGCCAGCAGCAAAGGAAAGTTACAGGAAGAGACCCAGTACTTC. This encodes CASSKGKLQEETQYF.

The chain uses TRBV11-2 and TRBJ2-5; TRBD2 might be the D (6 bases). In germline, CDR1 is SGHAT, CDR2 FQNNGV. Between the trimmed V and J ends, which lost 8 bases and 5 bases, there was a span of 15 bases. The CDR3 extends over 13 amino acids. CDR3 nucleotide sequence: TGTGCCAGCCGGGCGGCGGGGCAGGAGACCCAGTACTTC. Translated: CASRAAGQETQYF.

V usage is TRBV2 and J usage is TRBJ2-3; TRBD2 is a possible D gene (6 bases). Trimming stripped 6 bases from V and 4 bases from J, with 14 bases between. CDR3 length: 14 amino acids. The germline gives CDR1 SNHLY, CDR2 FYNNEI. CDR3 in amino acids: CASSATRSADTQYF. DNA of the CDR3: TGTGCCAGCAGCGCGACTAGATCCGCAGATACGCAGTATTTT.

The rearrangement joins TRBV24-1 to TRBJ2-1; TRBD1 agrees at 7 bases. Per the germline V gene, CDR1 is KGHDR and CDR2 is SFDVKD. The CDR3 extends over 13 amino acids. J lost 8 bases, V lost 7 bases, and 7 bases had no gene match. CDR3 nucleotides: TGTGCCACCAGGGAGCAAGGGGGCCATGAGCAGTTCTTC. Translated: CATREQGGHEQFF.

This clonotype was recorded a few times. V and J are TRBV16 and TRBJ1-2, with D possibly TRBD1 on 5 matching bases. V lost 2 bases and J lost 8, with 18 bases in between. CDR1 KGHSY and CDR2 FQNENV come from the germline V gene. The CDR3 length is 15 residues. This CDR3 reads CASSQIKEQARGYTF. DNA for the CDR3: TGTGCCAGCAGCCAAATTAAAGAACAGGCAAGGGGCTACACCTTC.

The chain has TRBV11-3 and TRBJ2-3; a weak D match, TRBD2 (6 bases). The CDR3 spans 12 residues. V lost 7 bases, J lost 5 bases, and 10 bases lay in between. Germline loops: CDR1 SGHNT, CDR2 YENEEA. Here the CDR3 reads CASMGGLDTQYF. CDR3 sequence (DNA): TGTGCCAGCATGGGGGGTCTAGATACGCAGTATTTT. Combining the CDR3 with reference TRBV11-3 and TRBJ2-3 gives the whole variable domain EAGVVQSPRYKIIEKKQPVAFWCNPISGHNTLYWYLQNLGQGPELLIRYENEEAVDDSQLPKDRFSAERLKGVDSTLKIQPAELGDSAVYLCASMGGLDTQYFGPGTRLTVL.

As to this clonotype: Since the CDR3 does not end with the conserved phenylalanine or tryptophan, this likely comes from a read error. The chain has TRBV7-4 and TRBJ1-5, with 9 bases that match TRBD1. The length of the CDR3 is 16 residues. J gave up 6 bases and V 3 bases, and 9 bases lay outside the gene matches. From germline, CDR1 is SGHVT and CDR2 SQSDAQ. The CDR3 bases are TGTGCCAGCAGCTTGAAACAGGGGGCATCCGGTCAGCCCCAGCATCTT. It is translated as CASSLKQGASGQPQHL.

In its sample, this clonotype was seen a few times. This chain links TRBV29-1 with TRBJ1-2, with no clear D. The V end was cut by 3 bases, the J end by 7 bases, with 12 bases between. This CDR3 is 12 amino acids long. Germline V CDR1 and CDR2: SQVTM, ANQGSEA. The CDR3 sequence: CSVEEPWGGYTF. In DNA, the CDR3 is TGCAGCGTTGAGGAGCCCTGGGGTGGCTACACCTTC.

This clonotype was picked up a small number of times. In nucleotides, the CDR3 is TGTGCCAGCAGTTTGGATCTTCAGCCCCAGCATTTT. Amino acids: CASSLDLQPQHF. The rearrangement joins TRBV12-3 or TRBV12-4 to TRBJ1-5; no definite D call. The CDR3 covers 12 residues. Trimming removed 3 bases at V and 6 bases at J, with 6 bases between.

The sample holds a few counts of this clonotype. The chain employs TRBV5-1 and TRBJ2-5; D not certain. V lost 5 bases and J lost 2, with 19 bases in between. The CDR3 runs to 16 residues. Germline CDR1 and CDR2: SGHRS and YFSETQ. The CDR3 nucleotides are TGCGCCAGCAGGGGGTCGGCAGGACCACAACAAGAGACCCAGTACTTC. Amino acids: CASRGSAGPQQETQYF.

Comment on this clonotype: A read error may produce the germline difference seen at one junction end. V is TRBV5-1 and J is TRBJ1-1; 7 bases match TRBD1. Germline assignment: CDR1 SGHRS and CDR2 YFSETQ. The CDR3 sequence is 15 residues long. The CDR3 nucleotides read TGCGCCAGCAGCCATACAGGGGCGAGGAACACTGAAGTTTTCTTT. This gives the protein CASSHTGARNTEVFF. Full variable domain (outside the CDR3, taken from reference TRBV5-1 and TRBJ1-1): KAGVTQTPRYLIKTRGQQVTLSCSPISGHRSVSWYQQTPGQGLQFLFEYFSETQRNKGNFPGRFSGRQFSNSRSEMNVSTLELGDSALYLCASSHTGARNTEVFFGQGTRLTVV.

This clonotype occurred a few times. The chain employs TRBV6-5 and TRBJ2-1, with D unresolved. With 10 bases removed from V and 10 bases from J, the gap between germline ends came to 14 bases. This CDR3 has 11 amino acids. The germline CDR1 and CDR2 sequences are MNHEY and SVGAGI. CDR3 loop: CATTRRREQFF. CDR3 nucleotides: TGTGCCACGACGAGACGAAGGGAGCAGTTCTTC.

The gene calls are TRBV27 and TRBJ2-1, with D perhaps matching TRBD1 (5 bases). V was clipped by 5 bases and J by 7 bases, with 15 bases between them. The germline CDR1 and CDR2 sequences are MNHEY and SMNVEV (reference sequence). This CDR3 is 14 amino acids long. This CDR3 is CASSLSDMGNEQFF. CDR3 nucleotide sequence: TGTGCCAGCAGTCTTTCGGACATGGGGAATGAGCAGTTCTTC.

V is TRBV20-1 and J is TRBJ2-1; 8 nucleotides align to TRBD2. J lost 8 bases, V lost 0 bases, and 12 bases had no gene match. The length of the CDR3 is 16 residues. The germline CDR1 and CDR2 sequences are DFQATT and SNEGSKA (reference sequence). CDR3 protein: CSARDFSGGRFDEQFF. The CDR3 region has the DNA TGCAGTGCTAGAGATTTTTCAGGCGGGAGGTTCGATGAGCAGTTCTTC.

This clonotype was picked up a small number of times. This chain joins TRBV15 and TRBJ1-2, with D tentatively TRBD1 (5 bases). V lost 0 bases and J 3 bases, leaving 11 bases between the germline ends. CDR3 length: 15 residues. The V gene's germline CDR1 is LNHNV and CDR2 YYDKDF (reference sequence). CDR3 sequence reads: CATSRERSGDYGYTF. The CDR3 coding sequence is TGTGCCACCAGCAGAGAAAGATCGGGGGACTATGGCTACACCTTC.

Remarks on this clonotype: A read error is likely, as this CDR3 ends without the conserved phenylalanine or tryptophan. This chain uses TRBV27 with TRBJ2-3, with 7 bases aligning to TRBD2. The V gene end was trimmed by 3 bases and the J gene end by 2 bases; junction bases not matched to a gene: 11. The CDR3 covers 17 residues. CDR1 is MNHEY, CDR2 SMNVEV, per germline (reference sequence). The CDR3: CASSFLQASGNTDTQYY. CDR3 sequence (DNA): TGTGCCAGCAGTTTTCTGCAGGCGAGCGGGAACACAGATACGCAGTATTAT.

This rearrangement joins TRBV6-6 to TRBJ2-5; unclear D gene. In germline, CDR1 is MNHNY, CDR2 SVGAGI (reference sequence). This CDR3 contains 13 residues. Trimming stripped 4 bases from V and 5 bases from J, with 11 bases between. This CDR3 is CASSLYHGETQYF. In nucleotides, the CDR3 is TGTGCCAGCAGTTTATATCACGGGGAGACCCAGTACTTC.

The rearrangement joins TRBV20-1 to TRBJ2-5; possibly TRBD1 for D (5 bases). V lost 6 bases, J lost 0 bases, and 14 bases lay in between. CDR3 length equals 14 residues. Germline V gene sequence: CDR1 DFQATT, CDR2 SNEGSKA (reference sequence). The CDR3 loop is CSAFFTDNQETQYF. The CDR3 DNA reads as TGCAGTGCATTTTTTACGGACAACCAAGAGACCCAGTACTTC.

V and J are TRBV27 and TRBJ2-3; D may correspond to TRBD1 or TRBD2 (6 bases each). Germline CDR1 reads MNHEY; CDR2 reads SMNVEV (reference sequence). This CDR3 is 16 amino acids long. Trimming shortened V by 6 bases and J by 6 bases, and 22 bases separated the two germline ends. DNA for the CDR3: TGTGCCAGCAGCACGCTCATCCGGGGGCCGAAGGATACGCAGTATTTT. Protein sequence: CASSTLIRGPKDTQYF.

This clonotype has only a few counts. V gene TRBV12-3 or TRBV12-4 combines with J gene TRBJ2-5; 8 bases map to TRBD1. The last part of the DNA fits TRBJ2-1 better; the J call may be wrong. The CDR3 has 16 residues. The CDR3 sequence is CASSTNPLRDRILQFF. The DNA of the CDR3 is TGTGCCAGCAGCACAAACCCCCTCCGGGACAGGATTTTGCAGTTCTTC.

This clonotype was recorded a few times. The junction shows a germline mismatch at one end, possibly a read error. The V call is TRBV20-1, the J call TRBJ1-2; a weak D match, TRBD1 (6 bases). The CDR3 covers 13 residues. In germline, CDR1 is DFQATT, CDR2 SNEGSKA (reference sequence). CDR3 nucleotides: TGCAGTACTAGAGCCAGGGGTCGGGATGGCTACACCTTC. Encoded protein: CSTRARGRDGYTF.

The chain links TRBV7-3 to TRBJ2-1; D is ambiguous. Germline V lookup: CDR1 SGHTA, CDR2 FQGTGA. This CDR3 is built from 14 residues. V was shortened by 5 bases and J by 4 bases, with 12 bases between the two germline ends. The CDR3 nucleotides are TGTGCCAGCAGCCAATCTGTCCTTTACAATGAGCAGTTCTTC. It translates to CASSQSVLYNEQFF. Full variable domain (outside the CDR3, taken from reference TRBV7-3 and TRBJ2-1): GAGVSQTPSNKVTEKGKYVELRCDPISGHTALYWYRQSLGQGPEFLIYFQGTGAADDSGLPNDRFFAVRPEGSVSTLKIQRTERGDSAVYLCASSQSVLYNEQFFGPGTRLTVL.

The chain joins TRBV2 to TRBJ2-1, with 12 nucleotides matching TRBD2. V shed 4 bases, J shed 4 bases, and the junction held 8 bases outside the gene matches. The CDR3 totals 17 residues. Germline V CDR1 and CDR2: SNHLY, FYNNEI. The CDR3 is CASSVQLAGGPYNEQFF. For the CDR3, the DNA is TGTGCCAGCAGTGTGCAACTAGCGGGAGGACCGTACAATGAGCAGTTCTTC.